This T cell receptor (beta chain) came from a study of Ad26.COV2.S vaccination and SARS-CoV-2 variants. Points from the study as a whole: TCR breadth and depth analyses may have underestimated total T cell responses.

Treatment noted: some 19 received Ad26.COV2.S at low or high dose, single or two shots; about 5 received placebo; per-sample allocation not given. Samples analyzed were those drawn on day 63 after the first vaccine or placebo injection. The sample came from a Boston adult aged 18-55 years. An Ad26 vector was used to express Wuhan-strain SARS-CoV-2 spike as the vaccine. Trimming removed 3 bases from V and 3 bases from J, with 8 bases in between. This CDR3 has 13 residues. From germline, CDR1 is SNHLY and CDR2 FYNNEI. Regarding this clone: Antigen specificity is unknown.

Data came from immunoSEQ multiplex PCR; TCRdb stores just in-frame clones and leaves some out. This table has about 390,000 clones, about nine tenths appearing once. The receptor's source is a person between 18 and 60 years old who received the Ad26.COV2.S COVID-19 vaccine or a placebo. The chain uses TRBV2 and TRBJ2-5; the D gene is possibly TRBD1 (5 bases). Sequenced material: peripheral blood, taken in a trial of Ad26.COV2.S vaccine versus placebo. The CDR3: CASSEAGKETQYF. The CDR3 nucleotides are TGTGCCAGCAGTGAGGCAGGGAAAGAGACCCAGTACTTC.